This note documents a single T cell receptor beta chain sequence. Its antigen is as yet unknown. Treatment reported: oral pan-JAK inhibitor, 5-10 mg twice daily. Peripheral blood and lesional scalp punch biopsies were taken from alopecia areata patients. Cell sorting was applied to PBMCs, and CD4+ and CD8+ T cells were collected. Isolated RNA was reverse transcribed into cDNA used as the sequencing template. Profiled with immunoSEQ multiplex PCR; TCRdb holds only in-frame clones, not every one. The sample has roughly 100,000 clones; about nine tenths are singletons. This sample was included in a study of CD8+ T cells in alopecia areata. Study outcomes and limitations: Greater clonality was observed in lesional scalp samples, especially alopecia totalis/universalis, versus normal scalp.

This CDR3 is built from 14 residues. The germline gives CDR1 SGHRS, CDR2 YFSETQ. The starting material was CD8+ T cells sorted from blood, obtained at approximately week 31, from a patient treated with tofacitinib. The TCR comes from a human donor with alopecia areata. This chain uses TRBV5-1 with TRBJ2-5; 9 bases align to TRBD1. The closer fit of TRBJ2-7 to the DNA end suggests the J call may be wrong. CDR3 amino acids: CASSAGQGSYEQYF. Here the CDR3 DNA reads TGCGCCAGCAGCGCGGGACAGGGATCCTACGAGCAGTACTTC.